The present TCR beta chain was sequenced within a study of OX40 agonist ivuxolimab in advanced cancers. At the level of the study: Hepatocellular carcinoma, melanoma, renal cell or head and neck cancer affected the dose-escalation patients. Eligibility rules accepted prior anti-PD-1, anti-PD-L1 or anti-CTLA-4 therapy, and around 44% had some. In three patients, partial responses were observed, one with hepatocellular carcinoma and two with cutaneous melanoma.

General study findings and limits: CD4+ and CD8+ blood T cells expanded clonally by week 6 at 0.1 to 3.0 mg/kg.

This clone was found a few times. Antigen: not known. TCRdb's copy holds only in-frame clones and misses some; the assay was immunoSEQ multiplex PCR. The data contain 25,000 to 30,000 clones, just under 80% of them singletons. V shed 4 bases and J 1 base; nucleotides not matched to a gene: 11. This CDR3 has 17 amino acids. Germline V gene data show CDR1 as SGHNT and CDR2 as YYREEE (reference sequence). The chain recombines TRBV5-4 with TRBJ2-1; 7 nucleotides align to TRBD2. The clonotype originates from an adult with an advanced solid tumor such as melanoma, head and neck, liver or kidney cancer. The material was CD4+ or CD8+ T cells sorted from blood, obtained in a trial of the OX40 agonist ivuxolimab. CDR3 sequence: CASSHLASGFSYNEQFF. CDR3 sequence (DNA): TGTGCCAGCAGCCACCTAGCTAGCGGATTTTCCTACAATGAGCAGTTCTTC.